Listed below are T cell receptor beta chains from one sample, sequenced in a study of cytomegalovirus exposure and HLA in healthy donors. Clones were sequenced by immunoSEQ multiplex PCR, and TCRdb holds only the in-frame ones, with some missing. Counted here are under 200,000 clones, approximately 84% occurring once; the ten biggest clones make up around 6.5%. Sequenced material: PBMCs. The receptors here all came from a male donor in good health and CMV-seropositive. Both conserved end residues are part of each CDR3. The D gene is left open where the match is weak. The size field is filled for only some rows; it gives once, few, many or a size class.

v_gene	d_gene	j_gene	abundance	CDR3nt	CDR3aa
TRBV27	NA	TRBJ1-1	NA	TGTGCCACCGCCGGGACAATGAACACTGAAGCTTTCTTT	CATAGTMNTEAFF
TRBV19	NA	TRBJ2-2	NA	TGTGCCAGTAGTCAGGGGAGCACCGGGGAGCTGTTTTTT	CASSQGSTGELFF
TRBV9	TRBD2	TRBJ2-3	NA	TGTGCCAGCAGCGTAACTAGCGAGGTGTCGACAGATACGCAGTATTTT	CASSVTSEVSTDTQYF
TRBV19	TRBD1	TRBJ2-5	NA	TGTGCCAGTAGTATCCAGGGGGCAGAGGAGACCCAGTACTTC	CASSIQGAEETQYF
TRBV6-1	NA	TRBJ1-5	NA	TGTGCCAGCAGTTCCCTTGGGGGCAACAATCAGCCCCAGCATTTT	CASSSLGGNNQPQHF
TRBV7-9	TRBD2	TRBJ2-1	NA	TGTTCCAGCAGCCACCCAGGGACTAGCGGGAGGGGCTCCTACAATGAGCAGTTCTTC	CSSSHPGTSGRGSYNEQFF
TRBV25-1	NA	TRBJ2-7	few	TGTGCCAGCAGTGAAGGTGGGCCATTCGAGCAGTACTTC	CASSEGGPFEQYF
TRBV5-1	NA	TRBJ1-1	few	TGCGCCAGCAGTTCTCGACGGACAGCGAACACTGAAGCTTTCTTT	CASSSRRTANTEAFF
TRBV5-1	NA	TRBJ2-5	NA	TGCGCCAGCAGCGGCGGGGTACAAGAGACCCAGTACTTC	CASSGGVQETQYF
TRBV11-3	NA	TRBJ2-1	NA	TGTGCCAGCAGCTTCCAGCGAGAGGGCGATGAGCAGTTCTTC	CASSFQREGDEQFF
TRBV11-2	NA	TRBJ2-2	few	TGTGCCAGCAGCTTAATTCTAGCGAGAGGGGCCGGGGAGCTGTTTTTT	CASSLILARGAGELFF
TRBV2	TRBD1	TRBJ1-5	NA	TGTGCCAGCAGTGGAGGAGGGGGCAGCCAGCCCCAGCATTTT	CASSGGGGSQPQHF
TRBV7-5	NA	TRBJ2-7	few	TGTGCCCAGGCCGGGCTAGCGGGTTCAATGGGGTACGAGCAGTACTTC	CAQAGLAGSMGYEQYF
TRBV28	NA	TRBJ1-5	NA	TGTGCCAGCAGTTTCGACGGCAACGACTGGAATCAGCCCCAGCATTTT	CASSFDGNDWNQPQHF
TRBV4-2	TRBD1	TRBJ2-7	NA	TGTGCCAGCAGCCAAGGTCGGCCCCCGGGACAGGGAGTTTCCTACGGGCAGTACTTC	CASSQGRPPGQGVSYGQYF
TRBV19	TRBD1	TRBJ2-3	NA	TGTGCCAGTAGTTTCCTCCCGGGACAGGGGGCTCCAGATACGCAGTATTTT	CASSFLPGQGAPDTQYF
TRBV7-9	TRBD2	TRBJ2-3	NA	TGTGCCAGCAGCTTAAAGGCGGGACTAGCCACAGATACGCAGTATTTT	CASSLKAGLATDTQYF
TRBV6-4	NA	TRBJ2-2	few	TGTGCCAGCAGTGAGCAGACGAACACCGGGGAGCTGTTTTTT	CASSEQTNTGELFF
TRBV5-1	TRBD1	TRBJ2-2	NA	TGCGCCAGCAGCCTGGGGACAGGTCGGACCGGGGAGCTGTTTTTT	CASSLGTGRTGELFF
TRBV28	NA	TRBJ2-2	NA	TGTGCCAGCAGTTTCCCGGTGGTGAACACCGGGGAGCTGTTTTTT	CASSFPVVNTGELFF
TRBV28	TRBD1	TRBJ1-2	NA	TGTGCCAGTGGGGGGGGACAGGGTTATGGCTACACCTTC	CASGGGQGYGYTF
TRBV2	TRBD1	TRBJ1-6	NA	TGTGCCAGCAAAGACAGGGCAAGCAATTCACCCCTCCACTTT	CASKDRASNSPLHF
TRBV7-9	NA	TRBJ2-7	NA	TGTGCCAGCAGCTTTAAGGGGGGGCTGGGGGCGCACTCCTACGAGCAGTACTTC	CASSFKGGLGAHSYEQYF
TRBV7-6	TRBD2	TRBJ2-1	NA	TGTGCCAGCAGCTATACACTAGCGGGAGGTTACAATGAGCAGTTCTTC	CASSYTLAGGYNEQFF
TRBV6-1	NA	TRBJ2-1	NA	TGTGCCAGCAGCTCTCGACCAGCGAACAATGAGCAGTTCTTC	CASSSRPANNEQFF
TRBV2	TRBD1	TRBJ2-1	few	TGTGCCAGCAGTGAAACAGGGGGCAGGGATGAGCAGTTCTTC	CASSETGGRDEQFF
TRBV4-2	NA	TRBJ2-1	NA	TGTGCCAGCAGCCACGCATCAGGCGGAGGCAATGAGCAGTTCTTC	CASSHASGGGNEQFF
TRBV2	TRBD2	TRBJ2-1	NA	TGTGCCAGCAGTCTGGGACTAGCGGGGATCAATGAGCAGTTCTTC	CASSLGLAGINEQFF
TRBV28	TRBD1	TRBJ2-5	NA	TGTGCCAGCAGCCCTGGACAGGGCTCGGGGGAGCAGTACTTC	CASSPGQGSGEQYF
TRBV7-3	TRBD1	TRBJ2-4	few	TGTGCCAGCAGCTCTGGGGGACAGGGCAAAAACATTCAGTACTTC	CASSSGGQGKNIQYF
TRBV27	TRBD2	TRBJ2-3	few	TGTGCCAGCAGTTTACGGGTTAAAGCGGGAGCAACAGATACGCAGTATTTT	CASSLRVKAGATDTQYF
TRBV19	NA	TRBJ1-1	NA	TGTGCCAGTAGTATACCGGGATCTGAAGCTTTCTTT	CASSIPGSEAFF
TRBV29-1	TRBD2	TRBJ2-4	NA	TGCAGCGTTGAGCAAGGCGGGGGCATTCAGTACTTC	CSVEQGGGIQYF
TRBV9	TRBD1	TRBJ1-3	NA	TGTGCCAGCAGCGGAACAGGGGCCCCTGGAAACACCATATATTTT	CASSGTGAPGNTIYF
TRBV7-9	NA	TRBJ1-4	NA	TGTTCCAGCGGAGTGGGTTGGGAAAAACTGTTTTTT	CSSGVGWEKLFF